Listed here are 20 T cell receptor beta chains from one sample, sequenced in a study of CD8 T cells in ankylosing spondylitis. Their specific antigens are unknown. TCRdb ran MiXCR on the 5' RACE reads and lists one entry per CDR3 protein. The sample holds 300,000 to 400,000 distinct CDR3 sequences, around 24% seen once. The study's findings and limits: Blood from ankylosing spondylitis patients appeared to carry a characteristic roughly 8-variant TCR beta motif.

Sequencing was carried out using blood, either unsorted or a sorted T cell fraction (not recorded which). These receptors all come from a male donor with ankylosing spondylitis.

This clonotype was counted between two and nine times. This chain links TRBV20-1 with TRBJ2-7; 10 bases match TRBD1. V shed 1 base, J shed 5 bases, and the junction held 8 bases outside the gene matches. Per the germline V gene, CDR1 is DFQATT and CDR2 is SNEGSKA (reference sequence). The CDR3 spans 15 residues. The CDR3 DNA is TGCAGTGCTAGAGTTTGGGACAGGGGAACCAACGAGCAGTACTTC. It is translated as CSARVWDRGTNEQYF.

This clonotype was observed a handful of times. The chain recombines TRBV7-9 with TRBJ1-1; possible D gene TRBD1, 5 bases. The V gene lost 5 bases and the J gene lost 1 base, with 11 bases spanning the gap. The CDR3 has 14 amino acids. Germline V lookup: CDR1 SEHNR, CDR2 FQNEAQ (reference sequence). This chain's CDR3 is CASSQGRKNTEAFF. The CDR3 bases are TGTGCCAGCAGCCAGGGACGGAAGAACACTGAAGCTTTCTTT. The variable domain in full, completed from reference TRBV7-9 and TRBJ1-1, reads DTGVSQNPRHKITKRGQNVTFRCDPISEHNRLYWYRQTLGQGPEFLTYFQNEAQLEKSRLLSDRFSAERPKGSFSTLEIQRTEQGDSAMYLCASSQGRKNTEAFFGQGTRLTVV.

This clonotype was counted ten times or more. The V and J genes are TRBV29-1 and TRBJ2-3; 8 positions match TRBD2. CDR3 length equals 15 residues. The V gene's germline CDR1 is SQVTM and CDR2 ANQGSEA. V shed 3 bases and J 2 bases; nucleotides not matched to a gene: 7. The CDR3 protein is CSVDYAGGNTDTQYF. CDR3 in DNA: TGCAGCGTTGATTATGCGGGAGGCAACACAGATACGCAGTATTTT.

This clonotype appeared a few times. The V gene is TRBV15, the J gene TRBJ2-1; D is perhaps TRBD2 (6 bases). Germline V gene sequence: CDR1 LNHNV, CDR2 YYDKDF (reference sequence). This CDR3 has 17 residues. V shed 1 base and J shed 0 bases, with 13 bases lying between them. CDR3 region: CATSRGWARDSYNEQFF. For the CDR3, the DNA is TGTGCCACCAGCAGAGGGTGGGCGCGGGACTCCTACAATGAGCAGTTCTTC.

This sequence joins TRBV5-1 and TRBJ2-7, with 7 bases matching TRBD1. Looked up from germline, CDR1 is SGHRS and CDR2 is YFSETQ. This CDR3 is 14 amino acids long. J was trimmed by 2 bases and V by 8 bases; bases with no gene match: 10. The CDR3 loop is CASRPSTGPYEQYF. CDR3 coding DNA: TGCGCCAGTCGTCCTTCGACAGGGCCCTACGAGCAGTACTTC. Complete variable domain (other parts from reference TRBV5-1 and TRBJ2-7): KAGVTQTPRYLIKTRGQQVTLSCSPISGHRSVSWYQQTPGQGLQFLFEYFSETQRNKGNFPGRFSGRQFSNSRSEMNVSTLELGDSALYLCASRPSTGPYEQYFGPGTRLTVT.

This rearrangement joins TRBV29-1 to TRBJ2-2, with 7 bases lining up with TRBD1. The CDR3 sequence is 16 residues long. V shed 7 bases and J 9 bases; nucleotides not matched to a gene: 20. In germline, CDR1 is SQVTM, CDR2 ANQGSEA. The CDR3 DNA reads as TGCAGCGCACCCAGTTATCCCGCGACAGGGCAACGGGAGCTGTTTTTT. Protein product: CSAPSYPATGQRELFF.

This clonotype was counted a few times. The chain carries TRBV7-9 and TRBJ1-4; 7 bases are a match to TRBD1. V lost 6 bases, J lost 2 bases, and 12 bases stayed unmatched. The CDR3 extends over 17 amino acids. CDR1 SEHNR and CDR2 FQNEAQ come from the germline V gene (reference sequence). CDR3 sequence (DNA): TGTGCCAGCAGAGAGAGAGGGGGCGCGTCGACTAATGAAAAACTGTTTTTT. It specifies CASRERGGASTNEKLFF.

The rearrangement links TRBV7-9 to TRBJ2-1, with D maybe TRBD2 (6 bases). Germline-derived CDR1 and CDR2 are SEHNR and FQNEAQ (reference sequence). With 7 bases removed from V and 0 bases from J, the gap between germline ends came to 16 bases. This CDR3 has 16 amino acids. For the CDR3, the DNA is TGTGCCAGCACCCTAGGGGCGGGAAACTCCTACAATGAGCAGTTCTTC. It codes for CASTLGAGNSYNEQFF.

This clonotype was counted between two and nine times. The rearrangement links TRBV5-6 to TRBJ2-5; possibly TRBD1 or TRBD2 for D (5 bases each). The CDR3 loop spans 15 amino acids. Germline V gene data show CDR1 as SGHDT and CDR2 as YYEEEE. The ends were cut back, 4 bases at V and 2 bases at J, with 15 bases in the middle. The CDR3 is CASSVGTPVQETQYF. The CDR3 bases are TGTGCCAGCAGCGTTGGGACCCCGGTTCAAGAGACCCAGTACTTC. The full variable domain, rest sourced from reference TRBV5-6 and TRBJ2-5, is DAGVTQSPTHLIKTRGQQVTLRCSPKSGHDTVSWYQQALGQGPQFIFQYYEEEERQRGNFPDRFSGHQFPNYSSELNVNALLLGDSALYLCASSVGTPVQETQYFGPGTRLLVL.

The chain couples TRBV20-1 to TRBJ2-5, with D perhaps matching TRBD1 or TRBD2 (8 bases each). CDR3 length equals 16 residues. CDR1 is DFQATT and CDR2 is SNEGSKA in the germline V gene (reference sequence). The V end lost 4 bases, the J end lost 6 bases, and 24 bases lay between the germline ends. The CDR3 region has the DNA TGCAGTGCTACCTCAGGGGGCGGGAGGCCGACAAAGACCCAGTACTTC. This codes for CSATSGGGRPTKTQYF.

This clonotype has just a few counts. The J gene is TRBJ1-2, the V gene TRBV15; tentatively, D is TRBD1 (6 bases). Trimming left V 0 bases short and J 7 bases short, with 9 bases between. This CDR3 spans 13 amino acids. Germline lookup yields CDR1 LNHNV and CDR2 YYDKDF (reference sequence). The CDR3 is CATSRDRGAGYTF. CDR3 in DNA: TGTGCCACCAGCAGAGATCGGGGGGCTGGCTACACCTTC.

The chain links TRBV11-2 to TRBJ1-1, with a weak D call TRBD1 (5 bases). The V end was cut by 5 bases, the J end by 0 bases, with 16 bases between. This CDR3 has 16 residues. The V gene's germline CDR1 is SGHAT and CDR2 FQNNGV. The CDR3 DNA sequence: TGTGCCAGCAGCCCTTCCCGACAGAGAATGAACACTGAAGCTTTCTTT. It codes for CASSPSRQRMNTEAFF. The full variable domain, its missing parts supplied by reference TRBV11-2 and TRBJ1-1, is EAGVAQSPRYKIIEKRQSVAFWCNPISGHATLYWYQQILGQGPKLLIQFQNNGVVDDSQLPKDRFSAERLKGVDSTLKIQPAKLEDSAVYLCASSPSRQRMNTEAFFGQGTRLTVV.

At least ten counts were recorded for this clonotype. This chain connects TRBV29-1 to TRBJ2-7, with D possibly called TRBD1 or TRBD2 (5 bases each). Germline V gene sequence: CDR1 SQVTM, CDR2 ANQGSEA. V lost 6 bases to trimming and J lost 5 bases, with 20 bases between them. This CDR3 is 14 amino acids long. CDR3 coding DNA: TGCAGCGTGGCCCGTTGGGGGAATCAAGACGAGCAGTACTTC. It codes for CSVARWGNQDEQYF.

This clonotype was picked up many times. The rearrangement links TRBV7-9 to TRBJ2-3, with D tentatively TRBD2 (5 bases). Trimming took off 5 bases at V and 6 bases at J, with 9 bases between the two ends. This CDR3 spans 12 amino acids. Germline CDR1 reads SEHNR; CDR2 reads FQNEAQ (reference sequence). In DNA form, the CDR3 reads TGTGCCAGCAGCCGCGAGCGGGATACGCAGTATTTT. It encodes CASSRERDTQYF.

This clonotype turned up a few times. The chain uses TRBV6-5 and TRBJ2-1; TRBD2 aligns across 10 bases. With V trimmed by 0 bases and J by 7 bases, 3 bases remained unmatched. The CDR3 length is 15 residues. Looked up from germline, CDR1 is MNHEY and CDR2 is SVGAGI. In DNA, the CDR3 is TGTGCCAGCAGTTACTCGAGCGGGGGGGGAAATGAGCAGTTCTTC. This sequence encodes CASSYSSGGGNEQFF.

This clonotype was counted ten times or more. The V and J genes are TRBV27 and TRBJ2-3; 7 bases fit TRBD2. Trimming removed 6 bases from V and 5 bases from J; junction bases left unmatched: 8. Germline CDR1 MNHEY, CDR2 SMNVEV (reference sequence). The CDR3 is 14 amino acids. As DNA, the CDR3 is TGTGCCAGCAGCGTTGGGAGGGCCCGAGATACGCAGTATTTT. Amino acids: CASSVGRARDTQYF.

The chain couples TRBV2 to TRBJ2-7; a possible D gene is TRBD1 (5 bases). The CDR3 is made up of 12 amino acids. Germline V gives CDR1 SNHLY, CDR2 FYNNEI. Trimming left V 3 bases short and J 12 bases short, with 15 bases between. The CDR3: CASSEGQGTPYF. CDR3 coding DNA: TGTGCCAGCAGTGAGGGGCAGGGAACCCCGTACTTC.

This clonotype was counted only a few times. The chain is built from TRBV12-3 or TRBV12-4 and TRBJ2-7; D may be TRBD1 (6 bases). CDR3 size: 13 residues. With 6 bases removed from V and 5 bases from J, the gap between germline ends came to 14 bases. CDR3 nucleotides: TGTGCCAGCAGCAAGAACAGGGTTGACGAGCAGTACTTC. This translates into CASSKNRVDEQYF.

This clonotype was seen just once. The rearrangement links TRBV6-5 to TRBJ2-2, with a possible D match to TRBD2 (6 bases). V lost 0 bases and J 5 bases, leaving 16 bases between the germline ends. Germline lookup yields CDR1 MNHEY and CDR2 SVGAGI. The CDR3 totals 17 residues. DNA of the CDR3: TGTGCCAGCAGTTACTCACTAGCTCCAATGGCTACCGGGGAGCTGTTTTTT. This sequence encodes CASSYSLAPMATGELFF.

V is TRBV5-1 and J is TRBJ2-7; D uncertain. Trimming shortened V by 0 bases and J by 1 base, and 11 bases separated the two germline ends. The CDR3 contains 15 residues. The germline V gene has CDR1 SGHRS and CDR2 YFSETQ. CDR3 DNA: TGCGCCAGCAGCTTGGTGGCCACAATTTCCTACGAGCAGTACTTC. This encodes CASSLVATISYEQYF.